Listed here are 27 T cell receptor beta chains from one sample, sequenced in a study of CD8 T cells in ankylosing spondylitis. TCRdb passed the 5' RACE reads through MiXCR, listing each CDR3 protein once. Of about 230,000 distinct CDR3 sequences listed, roughly 8.2% were seen once; the top ten hold 4% to 5%. Specimen: blood, either unsorted or a sorted T cell fraction (not recorded which). The receptor set was obtained from a female donor with ankylosing spondylitis or in good health (not recorded which).

The V call is TRBV18, the J call TRBJ2-7; D is possibly TRBD2 (5 bases). With 8 bases removed from V and 0 bases from J, the gap between germline ends came to 11 bases. CDR1 KGHSH and CDR2 LQKENI come from the germline V gene. This CDR3 has 13 residues. CDR3 residues: CASPLGSSYEQYF. DNA for the CDR3: TGTGCCAGCCCACTAGGTAGCTCCTACGAGCAGTACTTC. Using reference TRBV18 and TRBJ2-7 for the parts outside the CDR3, the full variable domain is NAGVMQNPRHLVRRRGQEARLRCSPMKGHSHVYWYRQLPEEGLKFMVYLQKENIIDESGMPKERFSAEFPKEGPSILRIQQVVRGDSAAYFCASPLGSSYEQYFGPGTRLTVT.

This clonotype has a count of ten or more. The chain combines TRBV20-1 with TRBJ1-4, with D unclear. The CDR3 runs to 13 residues. Germline assignment: CDR1 DFQATT and CDR2 SNEGSKA (reference sequence). Trimming removed 3 bases from V and 8 bases from J, with 13 bases in between. CDR3 sequence (DNA): TGCAGTGCTAGTATGCAAGCTGGGGAAAAACTGTTTTTT. Translated: CSASMQAGEKLFF.

In this sample, this clonotype turned up many times. The genes are TRBV7-2 and TRBJ1-2; TRBD1 matches at 9 bases. Germline CDR1 and CDR2: SGHTA and FQGNSA. The ends lost 2 bases at V and 5 bases at J; junction bases unmatched: 9. This CDR3 region has 16 residues. Here the CDR3 reads CASSLLTGGRAYGYTF. The CDR3 nucleotides read TGTGCCAGCAGCTTATTGACAGGGGGGAGGGCTTATGGCTACACCTTC.

This clonotype was counted ten times or more. This chain uses TRBV20-1 with TRBJ2-7; 11 bases align to TRBD1. The CDR3 is made up of 15 amino acids. Germline lookup yields CDR1 DFQATT and CDR2 SNEGSKA (reference sequence). V shed 1 base and J 7 bases; nucleotides not matched to a gene: 9. CDR3 nucleotides: TGCAGTGCTAGAGGGCCGGGACAGGGGGTTCGGGAGCAGTACTTC. This codes for CSARGPGQGVREQYF.

This clonotype has a count of ten or more. V and J are TRBV4-1 and TRBJ2-3; D gene uncertain. CDR3 length equals 14 residues. With 2 bases removed from V and 3 bases from J, the gap between germline ends came to 9 bases. Germline CDR1 and CDR2: MGHRA and YSYEKL. The CDR3 here is CASSQLFGTDTQYF. The DNA of the CDR3 is TGCGCCAGCAGCCAACTATTTGGAACAGATACGCAGTATTTT.

This clonotype showed up many times. The V call is TRBV7-8, the J call TRBJ2-2, with D perhaps matching TRBD2 (7 bases). The CDR3 covers 15 residues. The germline gives CDR1 SGHVS, CDR2 FQNEAQ. Trimming stripped 4 bases from V and 3 bases from J, with 12 bases between. The CDR3 protein is CASSWLGGDTGELFF. CDR3 sequence (DNA): TGTGCCAGCAGCTGGCTAGGGGGGGACACCGGGGAGCTGTTTTTT. Complete variable domain (other parts from reference TRBV7-8 and TRBJ2-2): GAGVSQSPRYKVAKRGQDVALRCDPISGHVSLFWYQQALGQGPEFLTYFQNEAQLDKSGLPSDRFFAERPEGSVSTLKIQRTQQEDSAVYLCASSWLGGDTGELFFGEGSRLTVL.

Turning to this clonotype: This may come from a read error, since a much larger clone is one base off. The V and J genes are TRBV12-3 or TRBV12-4 and TRBJ1-2; unclear D gene. The CDR3 totals 13 residues. Trimming removed 7 bases at V and 3 bases at J, with 12 bases between. Written as DNA, the CDR3 is TGTGCCAGCAACACAGCCGGGGACTATGGCTACACCTTC. Its translation is CASNTAGDYGYTF.

Many counts were recorded for this clonotype. The CDR3 region has the DNA TGCGCCAGCAGCCCGGGACAGTCAAATGAAAAACTGTTTTTT. It translates to CASSPGQSNEKLFF. This chain uses TRBV5-1 with TRBJ1-4, with TRBD1 matching 7 bases. The J segment lost 5 bases and the V segment lost 4 bases, leaving 5 bases of the junction unmatched. The germline V gene has CDR1 SGHRS and CDR2 YFSETQ. The CDR3 is 14 amino acids. The variable domain in full, with the rest retrieved from reference TRBV5-1 and TRBJ1-4, is KAGVTQTPRYLIKTRGQQVTLSCSPISGHRSVSWYQQTPGQGLQFLFEYFSETQRNKGNFPGRFSGRQFSNSRSEMNVSTLELGDSALYLCASSPGQSNEKLFFGSGTQLSVL.

This clonotype was picked up many times. This chain connects TRBV5-4 to TRBJ2-1, with D maybe TRBD2 (5 bases). The length of the CDR3 is 14 residues. V was pared by 4 bases and J by 9 bases, with 17 bases between. Germline V gives CDR1 SGHNT, CDR2 YYREEE (reference sequence). DNA for the CDR3: TGTGCCAGCAGCCCCTTCCGGGTCGAGGGTGAGCAGTTCTTC. Translated, it gives CASSPFRVEGEQFF.

In this sample, this clonotype turned up a few times. The rearrangement uses TRBV7-6 and TRBJ2-1, with TRBD1 identical over 8 bases. Per germline, CDR1 SGHVS and CDR2 FNYEAQ. This CDR3 has 15 residues. J lost 7 bases, V lost 5 bases, and 10 bases had no gene match. The CDR3 DNA is TGTGCCAGCAGCACCCGACAGGGGCAAATAAATGAGCAGTTCTTC. Translating it yields CASSTRQGQINEQFF.

This clonotype was counted many times. The chain employs TRBV7-2 and TRBJ2-3; no definite D call. V lost 3 bases and J 7 bases, leaving 8 bases between the germline ends. Germline V gene sequence: CDR1 SGHTA, CDR2 FQGNSA. The CDR3 contains 12 residues. The CDR3, as DNA: TGTGCCAGCAGCTTTCTAGGGTATACGCAGTATTTT. Protein sequence: CASSFLGYTQYF.

This clonotype was seen repeatedly, ten times or more. J is TRBJ2-3 and V is TRBV5-1; weak D call: TRBD2 (6 bases). V shed 3 bases and J shed 3 bases, with 17 bases lying between them. CDR3 length equals 16 residues. Germline-derived CDR1 and CDR2 are SGHRS and YFSETQ. This chain's CDR3 is CASSSYLDRGTDTQYF. The CDR3 DNA is TGCGCCAGCAGCTCGTACCTGGACCGGGGGACAGATACGCAGTATTTT.

This clonotype has more than one count but fewer than ten. The V and J genes are TRBV7-9 and TRBJ1-5; D is possibly TRBD1 (6 bases). CDR3 length equals 16 residues. V was trimmed by 2 bases and J by 2 bases, leaving 13 bases between them. The V gene's germline CDR1 is SEHNR and CDR2 FQNEAQ (reference sequence). DNA for the CDR3: TGTGCCAGCAGCTTAAGTCAAGGGGGTGGCAATCAGCCCCAGCATTTT. This sequence encodes CASSLSQGGGNQPQHF.

This clonotype was observed at least ten times. The chain has TRBV3-1 and TRBJ2-2; D ambiguous. The V gene's germline CDR1 is LGHDT and CDR2 YNNKEL (reference sequence). Deletions cut 0 bases from V and 2 bases from J, with 7 bases between. This CDR3 is 15 amino acids long. CDR3 region: CASSQERYNTGELFF. The CDR3 coding sequence is TGTGCCAGCAGCCAAGAACGATATAACACCGGGGAGCTGTTTTTT.

This clonotype was counted ten times or more. The chain uses TRBV5-6 and TRBJ2-1; 7 bases map to TRBD2. This CDR3 has 14 residues. The junction had 3 bases not matched to a gene; V was cut back by 4 bases and J by 2 bases. CDR1 and CDR2 from the germline V gene are SGHDT and YYEEEE. The CDR3 coding sequence is TGTGCCAGCAGCAAAGGACTAGCCTACAATGAGCAGTTCTTC. This codes for CASSKGLAYNEQFF.

In the case of this clonotype: It may be a read error: a sequence one base away is much more abundant. The chain combines TRBV11-2 with TRBJ1-2; the D is unclear. The CDR3 runs to 11 residues. Trimming stripped 4 bases from V and 10 bases from J, with 10 bases between. Germline lookup yields CDR1 SGHAT and CDR2 FQNNGV. CDR3 in amino acids: CASSSKLDYTF. CDR3 DNA sequence: TGTGCCAGCAGCTCAAAATTGGACTACACCTTC.

The chain joins TRBV15 to TRBJ1-5; possibly TRBD1 for D (6 bases). Germline V gene sequence: CDR1 LNHNV, CDR2 YYDKDF (reference sequence). The CDR3 has 20 amino acids. The CDR3 sequence is CNVLGGHTHDALCSNQPQHF. Here the CDR3 DNA reads TGTAATGTCTTGGGGGGCCACACTCATGATGCACTGTGTAGCAATCAGCCCCAGCATTTT.

This clonotype was detected ten times or more. The chain joins TRBV29-1 to TRBJ2-1, with D unclear. CDR3 length equals 12 residues. With 3 bases removed from V and 3 bases from J, the gap between germline ends came to 6 bases. Germline CDR1 SQVTM, CDR2 ANQGSEA. DNA of the CDR3: TGCAGCGTTGAGTGGAACTACAATGAGCAGTTCTTC. Encoded protein: CSVEWNYNEQFF.

This clonotype was seen at least ten times. The rearrangement uses TRBV29-1 and TRBJ1-1; 11 positions agree with TRBD1. This CDR3 comprises 17 residues. V was clipped by 3 bases and J by 0 bases; unmatched bases: 9. Germline V gene sequence: CDR1 SQVTM, CDR2 ANQGSEA. This CDR3 reads CSVDPRTGGSVNTEAFF. CDR3 nucleotides: TGCAGCGTTGATCCTCGGACAGGGGGCTCCGTGAACACTGAAGCTTTCTTT. Combining the CDR3 with reference TRBV29-1 and TRBJ1-1 gives the whole variable domain SAVISQKPSRDICQRGTSLTIQCQVDSQVTMMFWYRQQPGQSLTLIATANQGSEATYESGFVIDKFPISRPNLTFSTLTVSNMSPEDSSIYLCSVDPRTGGSVNTEAFFGQGTRLTVV.

In this sample, this clonotype turned up many times. This sequence joins TRBV20-1 and TRBJ1-5; D not resolved. CDR3 length: 13 amino acids. V dropped 6 bases and J dropped 0 bases, with 9 bases sitting between them. CDR1 DFQATT and CDR2 SNEGSKA come from the germline V gene (reference sequence). CDR3 bases: TGCAGTGCCCTATTGAATAGCAATCAGCCCCAGCATTTT. Translation: CSALLNSNQPQHF.

There are many counts of this clonotype. The rearrangement uses TRBV5-1 and TRBJ1-1; unclear D gene. With 1 base removed from V and 1 base from J, the gap between germline ends came to 14 bases. CDR1 is SGHRS and CDR2 is YFSETQ in the germline V gene. This CDR3 is 16 amino acids long. The CDR3 spells CASSLQPGMRNTEAFF. As DNA, the CDR3 is TGCGCCAGCAGCTTGCAGCCGGGAATGAGGAACACTGAAGCTTTCTTT.

This clonotype showed up just a few times. J is TRBJ2-1 and V is TRBV30; either TRBD1 or TRBD2 may supply D (5 bases each). CDR3 length equals 14 residues. Germline values: CDR1 GTSNPN, CDR2 SVGIG (reference sequence). The V end was cut by 5 bases, the J end by 6 bases, with 17 bases between. CDR3 DNA: TGTGCCTGGCAGCTGTTGGGGGTCCTCAATGAGCAGTTCTTC. It is translated as CAWQLLGVLNEQFF.

This clonotype was counted at least ten times. V and J are TRBV10-1 and TRBJ2-1, with unresolved D. The CDR3 consists of 16 residues. CDR1 is WNHNN and CDR2 is SYGVQD in the germline V gene (reference sequence). Trimming took 7 bases from V and 9 from J, leaving 25 bases between them. The CDR3 coding sequence is TGCGCCAGCACCAGAGTCGAGGCGTTAAAGAAAAGTGAGCAGTTCTTC. Its protein is CASTRVEALKKSEQFF.

This clonotype was counted at least ten times. The rearrangement uses TRBV20-1 and TRBJ2-1, with 8 bases fitting TRBD2. The CDR3 consists of 16 residues. Germline V gene data show CDR1 as DFQATT and CDR2 as SNEGSKA (reference sequence). V shed 0 bases and J 4 bases; nucleotides not matched to a gene: 8. The CDR3: CSARDPKASGYNEQFF. CDR3 coding DNA: TGCAGTGCTAGAGATCCCAAGGCTAGCGGGTACAATGAGCAGTTCTTC.

This clonotype was found many times. J is TRBJ2-1 and V is TRBV12-3 or TRBV12-4; TRBD2 aligns across 10 bases. The CDR3 has 15 amino acids. Trimming took 7 bases from V and 2 from J; bases not matched to a gene: 5. CDR3: CASNLLAGPYNEQFF. The CDR3 coding sequence is TGTGCCAGCAACCTACTAGCGGGACCCTACAATGAGCAGTTCTTC.

This clonotype was detected many times. J is TRBJ2-5 and V is TRBV5-6; D possibly matches TRBD1 or TRBD2 (5 bases each). CDR1 and CDR2 from the germline V gene are SGHDT and YYEEEE. The V gene lost 0 bases and the J gene lost 3 bases, with 9 bases spanning the gap. This CDR3 region has 14 residues. The CDR3 DNA follows: TGTGCCAGCAGCTTGGGTGGGGGAAAAGAGACCCAGTACTTC. Residues: CASSLGGGKETQYF.

This clonotype was found many times. The rearrangement links TRBV2 to TRBJ2-7, with 9 nucleotides matching TRBD2. Germline V gene sequence: CDR1 SNHLY, CDR2 FYNNEI. This CDR3 comprises 14 residues. Trimming cost V 5 bases and J 7 bases; bases outside gene matches: 9. The CDR3 protein is CASSLAGAPGEQYF. The CDR3 DNA sequence: TGTGCCAGCAGTTTAGCGGGGGCTCCGGGGGAGCAGTACTTC.